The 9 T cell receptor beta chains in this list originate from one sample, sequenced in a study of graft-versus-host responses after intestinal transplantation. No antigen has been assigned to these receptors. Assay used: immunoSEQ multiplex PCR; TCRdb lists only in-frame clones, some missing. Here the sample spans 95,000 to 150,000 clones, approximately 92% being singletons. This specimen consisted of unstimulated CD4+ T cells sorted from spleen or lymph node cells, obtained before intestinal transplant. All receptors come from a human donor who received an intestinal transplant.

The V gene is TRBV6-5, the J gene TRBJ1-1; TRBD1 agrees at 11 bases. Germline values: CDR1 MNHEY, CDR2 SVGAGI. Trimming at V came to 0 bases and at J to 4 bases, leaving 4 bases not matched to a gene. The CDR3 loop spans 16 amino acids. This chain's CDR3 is CASSYSSGTGGTEAFF. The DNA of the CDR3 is TGTGCCAGCAGTTACTCCTCCGGGACAGGGGGCACTGAAGCTTTCTTT.

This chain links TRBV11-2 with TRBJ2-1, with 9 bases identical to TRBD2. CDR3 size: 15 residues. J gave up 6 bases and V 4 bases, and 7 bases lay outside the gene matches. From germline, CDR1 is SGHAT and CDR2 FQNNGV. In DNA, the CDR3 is TGTGCCAGCAGCTCTAGCGGGAAGGTGGGCAATGAGCAGTTCTTC. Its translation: CASSSSGKVGNEQFF.

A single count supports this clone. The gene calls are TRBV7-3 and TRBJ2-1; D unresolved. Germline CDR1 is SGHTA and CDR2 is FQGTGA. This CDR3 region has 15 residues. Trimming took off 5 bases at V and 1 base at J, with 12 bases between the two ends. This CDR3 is CASSPNSKSYNEQFF. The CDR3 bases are TGTGCCAGCAGCCCCAACAGTAAGTCCTACAATGAGCAGTTCTTC.

The chain's CDR3 is CASSFDRGDYGYTF. CDR3 sequence (DNA): TGTGCCAGCAGCTTTGACAGGGGGGACTATGGCTACACCTTC. This chain links TRBV5-4 with TRBJ1-2; 9 nucleotides align to TRBD1. Germline V gives CDR1 SGHNT, CDR2 YYREEE (reference sequence). The trim removed 2 bases at V and 3 bases at J, leaving 2 bases unmatched. The CDR3 totals 14 residues.

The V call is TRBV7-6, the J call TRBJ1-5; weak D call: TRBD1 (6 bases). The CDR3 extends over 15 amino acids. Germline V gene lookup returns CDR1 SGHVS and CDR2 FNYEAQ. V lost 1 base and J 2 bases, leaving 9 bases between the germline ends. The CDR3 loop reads CASSLETGGNQPQHF. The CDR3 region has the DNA TGTGCCAGCAGCTTAGAGACAGGTGGCAATCAGCCCCAGCATTTT.

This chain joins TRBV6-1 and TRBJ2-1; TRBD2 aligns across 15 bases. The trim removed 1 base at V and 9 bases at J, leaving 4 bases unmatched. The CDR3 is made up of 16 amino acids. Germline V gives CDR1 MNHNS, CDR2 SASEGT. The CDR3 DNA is TGTGCCAGCAGTGAAGGGACTAGCGGGAGGGGTGGTGAGCAGTTCTTC. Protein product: CASSEGTSGRGGEQFF.

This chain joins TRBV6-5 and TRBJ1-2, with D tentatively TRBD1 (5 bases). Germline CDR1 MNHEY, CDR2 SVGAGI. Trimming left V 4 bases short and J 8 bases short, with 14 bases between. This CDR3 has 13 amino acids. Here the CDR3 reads CASSSAGGRGYTF. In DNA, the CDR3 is TGTGCCAGCAGTTCCGCGGGGGGTCGGGGCTACACCTTC.

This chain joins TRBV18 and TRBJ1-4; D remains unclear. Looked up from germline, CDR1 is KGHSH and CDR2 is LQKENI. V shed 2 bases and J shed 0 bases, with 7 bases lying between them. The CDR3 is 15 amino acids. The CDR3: CASSPGPATNEKLFF. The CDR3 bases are TGTGCCAGCTCACCAGGGCCGGCAACTAATGAAAAACTGTTTTTT.

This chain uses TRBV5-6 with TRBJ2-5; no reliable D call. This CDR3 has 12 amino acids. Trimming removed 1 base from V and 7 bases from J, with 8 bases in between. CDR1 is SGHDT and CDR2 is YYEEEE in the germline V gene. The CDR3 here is CASSLRPGTQYF. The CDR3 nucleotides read TGTGCCAGCAGCTTGAGGCCTGGGACCCAGTACTTC.